The 3 T cell receptor beta chains below come from one sample, sequenced in a study of cytomegalovirus exposure and HLA in healthy donors. Use of 60 Vbeta and 13 Jbeta primers characterized the PCR. Profiled with immunoSEQ multiplex PCR; TCRdb holds only in-frame clones, not every one. The table has 110,000 or so clones, 60% to 85% seen once. Sequencing was carried out using PBMCs. All receptors derive from a man aged 45-65 years in good health and CMV-seropositive.

V usage is TRBV4-1 and J usage is TRBJ2-1, with 8 positions matching TRBD2. V was pared by 6 bases and J by 5 bases, with 9 bases of the junction left unmatched. This CDR3 spans 15 amino acids. The germline gives CDR1 MGHRA, CDR2 YSYEKL. The CDR3 protein is CASRNPGLGHNEQFF. The CDR3 DNA reads as TGCGCCAGCAGGAATCCGGGACTAGGCCACAATGAGCAGTTCTTC.

V gene TRBV6-6 combines with J gene TRBJ2-1; TRBD2 agrees at 11 bases. Looked up from germline, CDR1 is MNHNY and CDR2 is SVGAGI (reference sequence). This CDR3 region has 15 residues. J lost 2 bases, V lost 4 bases, and 1 base had no gene match. Here the CDR3 reads CASSFSGGAYNEQFF. The CDR3 DNA reads TGTGCCAGCAGTTTTAGCGGGGGGGCCTACAATGAGCAGTTCTTC.

The chain is built from TRBV19 and TRBJ2-7; tentatively, D is TRBD1 (5 bases). V gave up 7 bases and J gave up 2 bases, with 18 bases separating them. CDR3 length: 15 residues. CDR1 is LNHDA and CDR2 is SQIVND in the germline V gene (reference sequence). The CDR3 sequence: CASTPRAGWPYEQYF. The CDR3 nucleotides are TGTGCCAGTACCCCGCGCGCAGGGTGGCCCTACGAGCAGTACTTC.